This is a list of T cell receptor beta chains from one sample in a study of blood T cell repertoires in COVID-19. Assay used: immunoSEQ multiplex PCR; TCRdb lists only in-frame clones, some missing. The data contain roughly 180,000 clones, 70% to 90% of them singletons. Sequencing input: peripheral blood. Source of these receptors: a woman in her fifties or sixties with COVID-19, enrolled during active disease. Each CDR3 is given with its conserved first and last residue. The D gene is left open where the match is weak. Not all rows give a size; the values are once, few, many and, for expanded clones, a class.

abundance | j_gene | v_gene | d_gene | CDR3aa | CDR3nt
NA | TRBJ2-6 | TRBV4-3 | NA | CASSQDLPGPGANVLTF | TGCGCCAGCAGCCAAGATTTGCCTGGGCCAGGGGCCAACGTCCTGACTTTC
NA | TRBJ1-2 | TRBV6-5 | TRBD1 | CASSKPRGDGYTF | TGTGCCAGCAGTAAACCCAGGGGGGATGGCTACACCTTC
NA | TRBJ1-2 | TRBV12-3/TRBV12-4 | TRBD1 | CASSPDRTYGYTF | TGTGCCAGCAGTCCGGACAGGACCTATGGCTACACCTTC
NA | TRBJ1-1 | TRBV18 | NA | CASSPKSQNTEAFF | TGTGCCAGCTCACCAAAGAGTCAGAACACTGAAGCTTTCTTT
NA | TRBJ1-5 | TRBV2 | TRBD1 | CASSLTGEFRPQHF | TGTGCCAGCAGCCTCACAGGGGAGTTCCGGCCCCAGCATTTT
NA | TRBJ2-7 | TRBV6-5 | NA | CASSYRADSYEQYF | TGTGCCAGCAGTTACCGCGCCGACTCCTACGAGCAGTACTTC
NA | TRBJ2-7 | TRBV3-1/TRBV3-2 | TRBD1 | CASSQTGTSYEQYF | TGTGCCAGCAGCCAGACAGGGACCTCCTACGAGCAGTACTTC
few | TRBJ1-2 | TRBV5-1 | NA | CASSFSGTPLYGYTF | TGCGCCAGCAGCTTTTCCGGGACACCCTTATATGGCTACACCTTC
NA | TRBJ1-1 | TRBV9 | NA | CASSVGPSAVMNTEAFF | TGTGCCAGCAGCGTAGGCCCTTCTGCAGTAATGAACACTGAAGCTTTCTTT
NA | TRBJ2-7 | TRBV3-1/TRBV3-2 | NA | CASSQDLTGPTYEQYF | TGTGCCAGCAGCCAAGATCTCACAGGGCCTACCTACGAGCAGTACTTC
NA | TRBJ2-7 | TRBV4-2 | TRBD2 | CASSQGTTSGVYEQYF | TGTGCCAGCAGCCAAGGCACAACTAGCGGGGTTTACGAGCAGTACTTC
NA | TRBJ1-5 | TRBV6-5 | NA | CASSFKGPNQPQHF | TGTGCCAGCAGTTTTAAGGGGCCGAATCAGCCCCAGCATTTT
NA | TRBJ2-2 | TRBV4-3 | TRBD1 | CASSPVGTGFLELFF | TGCGCCAGCAGCCCAGTTGGGACAGGGTTTTTGGAGCTGTTTTTT
once | TRBJ2-7 | TRBV9 | TRBD1 | CASTRDSSGEQYF | TGTGCCAGCACCCGGGACAGTTCGGGGGAGCAGTACTTC
NA | TRBJ1-2 | TRBV6-5 | NA | CASSQTDYYGYTF | TGTGCCAGCAGTCAGACAGACTACTATGGCTACACCTTC
NA | TRBJ2-5 | TRBV21-1 | NA | CASSHQWGDFRLQETQYF | TGTGCCAGCAGCCACCAATGGGGAGACTTCCGCCTGCAAGAGACCCAGTACTTC
NA | TRBJ1-4 | TRBV6-6 | NA | CASSYREVKGSEKLFF | TGTGCCAGCAGTTATAGGGAGGTAAAGGGGAGTGAAAAACTGTTTTTT
NA | TRBJ2-2 | TRBV5-6 | NA | CASSGGTFLGELFF | TGTGCCAGCAGCGGCGGGACTTTTCTTGGGGAGCTGTTTTTT
NA | TRBJ2-5 | TRBV2 | NA | CASSYRDLETQYF | TGTGCCAGCAGCTACCGGGACTTAGAGACCCAGTACTTC
NA | TRBJ2-7 | TRBV19 | TRBD2 | CASSKTGGVYEQYF | TGTGCCAGTAGTAAGACGGGGGGGGTCTACGAGCAGTACTTC
once | TRBJ2-7 | TRBV29-1 | NA | CSVYSVLGGLSYEQYF | TGCAGCGTCTACTCTGTTCTTGGGGGCCTTTCCTACGAGCAGTACTTC
NA | TRBJ1-2 | TRBV18 | TRBD1 | CASSPLISRDSNYGYTF | TGTGCCAGCTCACCTCTAATAAGTCGGGACAGTAACTATGGCTACACCTTC
NA | TRBJ2-1 | TRBV6-1 | NA | CASSELPGTYNEQFF | TGTGCCAGCAGTGAATTACCGGGTACCTACAATGAGCAGTTCTTC
NA | TRBJ2-3 | TRBV9 | NA | CASSVDLATDTQYF | TGTGCCAGCAGCGTAGATCTAGCTACAGATACGCAGTATTTT
NA | TRBJ1-2 | TRBV28 | TRBD1 | CASSVQGNYGYTF | TGTGCCAGCAGCGTACAGGGGAACTATGGCTACACCTTC
NA | TRBJ1-4 | TRBV30 | TRBD1 | CAWAPADRGNEKLFF | TGTGCCTGGGCTCCCGCCGACAGGGGGAACGAAAAACTGTTTTTT
NA | TRBJ2-1 | TRBV19 | NA | CASSSGASYNEQFF | TGTGCCAGTAGTAGCGGGGCCAGCTACAATGAGCAGTTCTTC
NA | TRBJ2-5 | TRBV7-9 | NA | CASSLEGGKTQYF | TGTGCCAGCAGCTTAGAGGGGGGGAAGACCCAGTACTTC
NA | TRBJ1-2 | TRBV5-4 | NA | CASSLEAGLSFGYTF | TGTGCCAGCAGCTTGGAGGCGGGGCTCTCTTTTGGCTACACCTTC
NA | TRBJ2-5 | TRBV3-1/TRBV3-2 | NA | CASSQLAQGETQYF | TGTGCCAGCAGTCAGCTTGCCCAGGGGGAGACCCAGTACTTC
NA | TRBJ1-1 | TRBV7-9 | TRBD1 | CASSLLGQGGNTEAFF | TGTGCCAGCAGCTTACTGGGACAGGGGGGGAACACTGAAGCTTTCTTT
NA | TRBJ1-4 | TRBV2 | TRBD1 | CASYKEGAGGEKLFF | TGTGCCAGCTACAAGGAGGGGGCGGGAGGTGAAAAACTGTTTTTT
NA | TRBJ1-1 | TRBV11-2 | TRBD1 | CASTSAGGSTEAFF | TGTGCCAGCACCTCGGCAGGGGGATCCACTGAAGCTTTCTTT
once | TRBJ1-1 | TRBV5-4 | NA | CAAGGVNTEAFF | TGTGCCGCTGGGGGGGTGAACACTGAAGCTTTCTTT
NA | TRBJ1-1 | TRBV4-3 | TRBD1 | CASSQITGDTEAFF | TGCGCCAGCAGCCAAATCACAGGGGACACTGAAGCTTTCTTT
NA | TRBJ1-1 | TRBV28 | NA | CASSTTFGFGAFF | TGTGCCAGCAGTACTACCTTTGGGTTTGGAGCTTTCTTT
many | TRBJ1-1 | TRBV11-2 | TRBD1 | CASSSGQGNTEAFF | TGTGCCAGCAGCTCCGGACAGGGGAACACTGAAGCTTTCTTT
NA | TRBJ2-2 | TRBV25-1 | TRBD2 | CASRDSGGSLFF | TGTGCCAGCAGGGATTCGGGGGGGTCGCTGTTTTTT
NA | TRBJ2-7 | TRBV30 | TRBD1 | CAWRSGGTGNDEQYF | TGTGCCTGGAGAAGTGGGGGGACAGGGAATGACGAGCAGTACTTC
NA | TRBJ2-1 | TRBV7-2 | NA | CASSRPSFTDEQFF | TGTGCCAGCAGCCGGCCTAGCTTTACAGATGAGCAGTTCTTC
NA | TRBJ2-3 | TRBV10-3 | NA | CAISESIALAGTDTQYF | TGTGCCATCAGTGAGTCGATTGCACTAGCCGGGACAGATACGCAGTATTTT
NA | TRBJ1-5 | TRBV28 | NA | CASSLFRGGPQHF | TGTGCCAGCAGTTTATTCAGGGGTGGACCCCAGCATTTT
NA | TRBJ2-2 | TRBV5-1 | TRBD1 | CASSQNRGRGPNTGELFF | TGCGCCAGCAGCCAGAACAGGGGGCGAGGTCCGAACACCGGGGAGCTGTTTTTT
NA | TRBJ1-4 | TRBV28 | TRBD1 | CASTWDSFNEKLFF | TGTGCCAGCACCTGGGACAGTTTTAATGAAAAACTGTTTTTT
NA | TRBJ1-1 | TRBV11-3 | NA | CASSSSRVGTEAFF | TGTGCCAGCAGCTCTTCCCGGGTTGGGACTGAAGCTTTCTTT
NA | TRBJ1-1 | TRBV6-5 | NA | CASSQQILEAFF | TGTGCCAGCAGTCAACAGATCCTTGAAGCTTTCTTT
NA | TRBJ2-2 | TRBV11-3 | NA | CASSPDWGPTGELFF | TGTGCCAGCAGCCCCGACTGGGGGCCCACCGGGGAGCTGTTTTTT
NA | TRBJ1-1 | TRBV5-4 | NA | CASSLLENTEAFF | TGTGCCAGCAGCTTGTTAGAAAACACTGAAGCTTTCTTT
NA | TRBJ2-3 | TRBV7-6 | NA | CASSPGWEDTDTQYF | TGTGCCAGCAGCCCCGGTTGGGAGGACACAGATACGCAGTATTTT
few | TRBJ1-2 | TRBV7-9 | NA | CASSTWTNGDGYTF | TGTGCCAGCAGCACTTGGACAAATGGAGATGGCTACACCTTC
NA | TRBJ2-7 | TRBV27 | NA | CASSLQGTYYEQYF | TGTGCCAGCAGTTTGCAAGGGACATACTACGAGCAGTACTTC
NA | TRBJ2-7 | TRBV2 | NA | CASSLRTESYEQYF | TGTGCCAGCAGTCTCCGGACAGAATCCTACGAGCAGTACTTC
NA | TRBJ1-5 | TRBV30 | NA | CAWSPDRDYSNQPQHF | TGTGCCTGGTCTCCAGACAGAGATTATAGCAATCAGCCCCAGCATTTT
NA | TRBJ1-1 | TRBV30 | NA | CAWSAQWNTEAFF | TGTGCCTGGAGTGCCCAATGGAACACTGAAGCTTTCTTT
once | TRBJ2-7 | TRBV28 | NA | CASSLRQVYEQYF | TGTGCCAGCAGTTTGAGGCAAGTCTACGAGCAGTACTTC